This T cell receptor (beta chain) is from a study of PD-L1 blockade in urothelial cancer. The wider study: About 90% of the roughly 29 patients were males with bladder-origin urothelial cancer. Blood was evaluated 3 weeks (second dose) and 6 weeks after therapy began. Across blood samples, T cells had a median count of 141,255.

Germline lookup yields CDR1 SGHKS and CDR2 YYEKEE (reference sequence). This CDR3 comprises 19 residues. Unmatched junction bases numbered 12, after V lost 0 bases and J lost 3 bases. Some clones are missing from TCRdb's copy, which holds only in-frame ones; the method was immunoSEQ multiplex PCR. This table holds around 41,000 clones, more than 75% found once. The source material was PBMCs, sampled around atezolizumab (anti-PD-L1) treatment. V gene TRBV5-5 combines with J gene TRBJ2-3; 11 bases are shared with TRBD2. The receptor comes from a woman between 55 and 75 years old with urothelial cancer. The DNA of the CDR3 is TGTGCCAGCAGCTTGGACGTCCTTAGCGGGAGGGCCGATACAGATACGCAGTATTTT. It is translated as CASSLDVLSGRADTDTQYF.